The 5 T cell receptor beta chains in this list originate from one sample, sequenced in a study of OX40 agonist ivuxolimab in advanced cancers. Sequencing was performed with immunoSEQ multiplex PCR; in TCRdb, only in-frame clones are kept and a portion is missing. The top ten clones hold over 40% of a sample with about 38,000 clones, about nine tenths of them seen once. Here the sequenced sample was CD4+ or CD8+ T cells sorted from blood, taken in a trial of the OX40 agonist ivuxolimab. Receptors originate from an adult with an advanced solid tumor such as melanoma, head and neck, liver or kidney cancer.

This clone turned up a few times. The CDR3 DNA is TGTGCCTGCCGGGGATTAGATGGCTACACCTTC. Protein sequence: CACRGLDGYTF. This rearrangement joins TRBV30 to TRBJ1-2; D is unclear. This CDR3 contains 11 residues. Germline V gene lookup returns CDR1 GTSNPN and CDR2 SVGIG (reference sequence). V shed 6 bases and J shed 6 bases, with 11 bases lying between them.

The genes are TRBV10-2 and TRBJ1-2; TRBD1 matches at 8 bases. Trimming removed 2 bases from V and 5 bases from J; junction bases left unmatched: 4. The CDR3 is made up of 14 amino acids. Germline V lookup: CDR1 WSHSY, CDR2 SAAADI. The CDR3 region has the DNA TGCGCCAGCAGTGAGACAGGGGGGAAATATGGCTACACCTTC. Protein product: CASSETGGKYGYTF.

V usage is TRBV15 and J usage is TRBJ1-2; D is unresolved. V was clipped by 0 bases and J by 4 bases, with 12 bases between them. Germline loops: CDR1 LNHNV, CDR2 YYDKDF (reference sequence). This CDR3 region has 15 residues. The CDR3 loop is CATSRDRGSGYGYTF. The CDR3 coding sequence is TGTGCCACCAGCAGAGATCGAGGGTCTGGCTATGGCTACACCTTC.

The rearrangement uses TRBV6-4 and TRBJ2-1; 7 bases map to TRBD1. The length of the CDR3 is 14 residues. J was trimmed by 6 bases and V by 4 bases; bases with no gene match: 6. Germline assignment: CDR1 MRHNA and CDR2 SNTAGT. The CDR3 DNA reads TGTGCCAGCAGTGCCGGGGACAGATCCAATGAGCAGTTCTTC. Amino acid sequence: CASSAGDRSNEQFF.

The chain recombines TRBV27 with TRBJ2-1, with 7 nucleotides matching TRBD2. The J segment lost 0 bases and the V segment lost 7 bases, leaving 9 bases of the junction unmatched. The germline gives CDR1 MNHEY, CDR2 SMNVEV (reference sequence). This CDR3 has 16 amino acids. CDR3 amino acids: CASNGPGGSSYNEQFF. The CDR3 bases are TGTGCCAGCAATGGCCCGGGGGGAAGCTCCTACAATGAGCAGTTCTTC.